This T cell receptor (beta chain) was identified during a study of T cell responses to AZD1222 COVID-19 vaccine. Study-level findings and limits: CD4 TCRs covered the whole spike, strongest at regions 160-218 and 743-854.

As to this clone: What it binds is unknown.

Method: immunoSEQ multiplex PCR; TCRdb's copy keeps in-frame clones and lacks some. The sample carries 150,000 or so clones, 88% recorded once. Germline CDR1 and CDR2: LNHDA and SQIVND (reference sequence). V was shortened by 4 bases and J by 4 bases, with 13 bases between the two germline ends. The length of the CDR3 is 14 residues. This TCR came from an adult in good health. The input for sequencing was peripheral blood, taken on day 0 of AZD1222 vaccination. V and J are TRBV19 and TRBJ1-2; D may be TRBD1 (6 bases). This chain's CDR3 is CASSRMDSFYGYTF. The CDR3 DNA is TGTGCCAGTAGTAGGATGGACAGCTTCTATGGCTACACCTTC.